This T cell receptor (beta chain) was obtained from a study of T cells after somatic rescue of genetic block. Clones were read by immunoSEQ multiplex PCR, and TCRdb kept only the in-frame ones, dropping some. The sample carries thousands of clones, 65% to 90% recorded once. The clonotype comes from a boy aged 5-17 years. The sequenced material came from peripheral blood mononuclear cells (PBMCs).

CDR3 sequence (DNA): TGTGCCAGCAGCTTAGGGGTTATGAAGACCCAGTACTTC. Its translation: CASSLGVMKTQYF. The chain employs TRBV11-3 and TRBJ2-5; D gene uncertain. CDR1 and CDR2 (germline): SGHNT, YENEEA. The germline V and J ends were trimmed by 1 base and 6 bases, with 9 bases remaining between them. The CDR3 spans 13 residues.